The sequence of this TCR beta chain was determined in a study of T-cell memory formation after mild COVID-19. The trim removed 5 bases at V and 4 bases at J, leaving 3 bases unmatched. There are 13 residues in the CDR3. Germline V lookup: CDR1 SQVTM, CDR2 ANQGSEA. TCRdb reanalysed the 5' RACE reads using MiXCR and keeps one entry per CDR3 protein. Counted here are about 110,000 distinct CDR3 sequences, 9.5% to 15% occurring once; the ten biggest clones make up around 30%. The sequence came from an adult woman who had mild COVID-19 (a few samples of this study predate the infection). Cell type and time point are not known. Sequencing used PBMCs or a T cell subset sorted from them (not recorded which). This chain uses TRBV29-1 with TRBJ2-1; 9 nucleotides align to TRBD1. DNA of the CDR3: TGCAGCGTTCTACAGGGGGCTTACAATGAGCAGTTCTTC. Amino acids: CSVLQGAYNEQFF.